This TCR beta chain was documented in a study of T cells in Graves' hyperthyroidism and ophthalmopathy (dated by TCRdb to 2018 to 2020). For the study in its entirety: Peripheral blood was sampled at the time of initial diagnosis, prior to any treatment. To identify distinguishing TCR V-J signatures, a discovery cohort of 100 or so patients was used, comprising 40 to 45 with Graves' ophthalmopathy and around 57 with stable Graves' hyperthyroidism. The 100 discovery patients were randomly divided into training and test sets at a 7:3 ratio. In addition, the study compared T-cell repertoires in thyroid tissue and in blood from a handful of Graves' hyperthyroidism patients. The paper reports TCR Vbeta CDR3 sequencing of about 140 peripheral blood samples: under 45 ophthalmopathy, under 80 hyperthyroidism and approximately 17 progressor patients. After sampling, hyperthyroidism patients received methimazole starting at 30 mg daily, and ophthalmopathy patients received high-dose intravenous methylprednisolone. An independent validation cohort of 18 to 20 hyperthyroidism patients and about 15 patients who later progressed to ophthalmopathy tested prospective prediction of ophthalmopathy. Study-level results and caveats: Most expanded thyroid clonotypes (frequency above 0.001) were also detected in blood, a finding suggesting that blood repertoires may reflect thyroid immune responses. A model built on a 13 V-J signature distinguished ophthalmopathy from stable hyperthyroidism, reaching 87.88% sensitivity and around 81% specificity in cross-validation and 80%/75% in testing. In validation, progression to ophthalmopathy was predicted by the model with 70.59% sensitivity and 72.22% specificity, a median of roughly 6.4 months before onset. Sample size was not statistically predetermined, and investigators were not blinded to group allocation.

The TCR beta CDR3 regions were amplified from the RNA transcripts. The TCR CDR3 was subjected to a first round of RT-PCR using the HTBI primer set and the Qiagen OneStep RT-PCR kit. A second multiplex PCR round built the libraries, followed by size selection and purification. Sequencing of the libraries was done on an Illumina HiSeq2000 using paired-end 100 bp reads. As for the authors' bioinformatics: Raw data were processed with SOAPnuke, discarding reads with adapters, uncalled bases, mean Phred below 15, or no exact constant-primer or identifier match. COPE v1.2.5 was used to merge the high-quality paired reads, and each unique nucleotide sequence was defined as a clonotype. Clonotypes were aligned to IMGT TRBV, TRBD and TRBJ reference segments using MiTCR v1.1. The analysis was restricted to V-J combinations with a frequency above 0.0001, which together covered around 99% of the repertoires. The TCS score was defined as the ratio of F50 (clonal expansion) to E x V (chaos), calculated using BLOSUM62-based TCRdist between CDR3 peptides within each V-J. Welch's t-statistics and random forest reduced around 550 V-J features to around 14, which were used in a naive Bayes classifier (R e1071). TCRdb redid the processing of the public reads, applying fastp at Q25 and MiXCR, and retained in-frame beta chains. Rows merge per CDR3 protein into single entries with the most common DNA and genes. TCRdb, not the original authors, processed these V and J calls. This sample comprises about 580,000 distinct CDR3 sequences, roughly 13% of them detected only once. The ten largest clonotypes hold 5.8% of the sample.

CDR1 and CDR2 were assigned from the germline V gene as SGHVS and FNYEAQ. The germline V and J ends show losses of 0 bases and 5 bases respectively, and no gene match explains 5 bases of the junction. The CDR3 contains 16 residues, cysteine and phenylalanine counted. Left in the record is the CDR3 DNA by itself, 48 bases read in frame from the first base. At least ten counts were recorded for this clonotype. The antigen this receptor binds is unknown. There are no base qualities to consult, and no much larger clone falls within one base. The hyperthyroidism patients were between 18 and 65 years old and newly diagnosed, with a disease duration of less than 2 months. The study excluded patients with uncontrolled infections, other autoimmune diseases, pregnancy or lactation. Diagnoses were established on the basis of clinical symptoms, serum thyroxine and TRAb, thyroid ultrasound, and orbital computed tomography. For progressor patients, blood was drawn at the first diagnosis of hyperthyroidism, before any ophthalmopathy symptoms had appeared. PBMCs were separated from roughly 10 ml of fresh peripheral blood using Ficoll-Paque density gradient centrifugation. Progressor patients were initially diagnosed with Graves' hyperthyroidism and developed ophthalmopathy during follow-up. Trizol reagent was used to extract total RNA, and RNA quality was then checked on an Agilent 2100 Bioanalyzer.

This sequence was found in a woman between 25 and 40 years old with Graves' hyperthyroidism that later progressed to Graves' ophthalmopathy. This receptor chain uses TRBV7-6 and TRBJ2-5; the central 11 bases match TRBD2. The sample consisted of blood. The sequenced DNA is TGTGCCAGCAGCTTAGCTGTAGCGGGAGGGCCGGAGACCCAGTACTTC. Its amino acids are CASSLAVAGGPETQYF.